This T cell receptor (beta chain) emerged from a study of identical twins. Broader study findings: Invariant MAIT and iNKT cells could partly confound zero-insertion analyses.

TCRdb re-derived calls from the 5' RACE reads in MiXCR, one entry per CDR3 protein. The sample contains some 900,000 distinct CDR3 sequences, 9% to 15% of which appear only once. J gave up 1 base and V 2 bases, and 6 bases lay outside the gene matches. Germline-derived CDR1 and CDR2 are MNHEY and SVGAGI. The CDR3 has 16 residues. This clonotype was found a few times. As yet, its antigen is unknown. These same data were also listed under a study on yellow fever vaccine responses in identical twins.

This receptor was obtained from a young woman in good health. Sequencing input: PBMCs. The chain combines TRBV6-5 with TRBJ1-1; 8 positions match TRBD1. CDR3 amino acids: CASSYGPGQGNTEAFF. The CDR3 DNA is TGTGCCAGCAGTTACGGGCCTGGACAGGGGAACACTGAAGCTTTCTTT.